The 2 T cell receptor beta chains below come from one sample, sequenced in a study of blood T cell repertoires in COVID-19. Measured with immunoSEQ multiplex PCR; TCRdb has only the in-frame clones, and not every one. In the table there are 90,000 to 110,000 clones, over 70% of which are singletons. The sequencing sample was made of peripheral blood. The receptors here all came from a human donor in a cohort sampled during active or convalescent COVID-19.

The V gene is TRBV19, the J gene TRBJ1-2; TRBD1 aligns across 7 bases. The CDR3 is made up of 15 amino acids. With 4 bases clipped from V and 1 base from J, the junction kept 6 bases outside the gene matches. CDR1 is LNHDA, CDR2 SQIVND, per germline (reference sequence). The CDR3, as DNA: TGTGCCAGTAGTACCTCGACAGGGCTTAACTATGGCTACACCTTC. Translation: CASSTSTGLNYGYTF.

The rearrangement links TRBV5-1 to TRBJ1-6; 8 nucleotides align to TRBD1. Trimming at V came to 6 bases and at J to 8 bases, leaving 4 bases not matched to a gene. Germline CDR1 is SGHRS and CDR2 is YFSETQ. This CDR3 contains 13 residues. The CDR3 protein is CASNQGADSPLHF. For the CDR3, the DNA is TGCGCCAGCAACCAGGGGGCTGATTCACCCCTCCACTTT. Drawing the rest from reference TRBV5-1 and TRBJ1-6, the complete variable domain is KAGVTQTPRYLIKTRGQQVTLSCSPISGHRSVSWYQQTPGQGLQFLFEYFSETQRNKGNFPGRFSGRQFSNSRSEMNVSTLELGDSALYLCASNQGADSPLHFGNGTRLTVT.